This TCR beta chain was profiled in a study of regulatory T cells in long-lasting Graves disease. The wider study: The study enrolled newly diagnosed Graves' patients on antithyroid drugs under 3 months. Regarding the study as a whole: Sharing of public clonotypes was greater in persistent patients (over 2,500) than in new patients (roughly 1,000).

Both iRepertoire HTBI primers and Arm-PCR of CDR3 regions were used to build the TCR beta libraries. TCRdb used MiXCR to reprocess the multiplex PCR reads, holding one entry per CDR3 protein. Counted here are 400,000 to 500,000 distinct CDR3 sequences, approximately 15% occurring once; the ten biggest clones make up approximately 15%. CDR1 and CDR2 (germline): MNHNS, SASEGT. The CDR3 has 15 amino acids. V shed 6 bases, J shed 0 bases, and the junction held 7 bases outside the gene matches. This clonotype showed up many times. Its antigen is unidentified. Time point indicated: newly diagnosed GD, antithyroid drugs for less than 3 months. PBMC RNA served as the TCR library source. This sample also appeared in a second study, on T cells in Graves' hyperthyroidism and ophthalmopathy. That source reports: The TCR CDR3 was amplified in a first-round RT-PCR using the HTBI primer set.

The sequencing here drew on peripheral blood mononuclear cells (PBMCs), taken at new diagnosis, from a patient treated with antithyroid drugs. This clonotype was sampled from a woman in her 30s with Graves disease. The chain uses TRBV6-1 and TRBJ2-5, with 7 positions matching TRBD2. As DNA, the CDR3 is TGTGCCAGCAGGACTAGCAGAACGTACCAAGAGACCCAGTACTTC. Its protein product is CASRTSRTYQETQYF.